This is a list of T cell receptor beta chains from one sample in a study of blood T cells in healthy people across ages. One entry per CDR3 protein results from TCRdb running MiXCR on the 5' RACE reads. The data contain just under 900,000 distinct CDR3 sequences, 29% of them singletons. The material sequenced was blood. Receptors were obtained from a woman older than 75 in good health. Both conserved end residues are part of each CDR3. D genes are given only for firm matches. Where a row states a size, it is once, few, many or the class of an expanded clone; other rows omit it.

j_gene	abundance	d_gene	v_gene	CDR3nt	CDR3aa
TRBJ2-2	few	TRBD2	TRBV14	TGTGCCAGCAGCCCTCGAACTAGCGGGGTCGGGGAGCTGTTTTTT	CASSPRTSGVGELFF
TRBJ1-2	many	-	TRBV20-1	TGCAGTGCTAGGGTGGCGGGGGTGGGCTATGGCTACACCTTC	CSARVAGVGYGYTF
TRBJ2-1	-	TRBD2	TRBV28	TGTGCCAGCAGTAAAACTAGCGGGAGGAATGAGCAGTTCTTC	CASSKTSGRNEQFF
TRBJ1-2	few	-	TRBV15	TGTGCCACCAGCACCGGTTCGGGGTACGGCTACACCTTC	CATSTGSGYGYTF
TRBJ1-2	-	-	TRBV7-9	TGTGCCAGCGGCCCGGACAGCTATGGCTACACCTTC	CASGPDSYGYTF
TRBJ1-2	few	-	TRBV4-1	TGCGCCAGCAGCCAGGATGAACTGCGGCACCTCTCGGGCTACACCTTC	CASSQDELRHLSGYTF
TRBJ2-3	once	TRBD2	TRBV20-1	TGCAGTGCCCCTAGGGCGGGGGTCACAGATACGCAGTATTTT	CSAPRAGVTDTQYF
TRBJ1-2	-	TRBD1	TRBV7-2	TGTGCCAGCAACGACAGGGGACTCGACTATGGCTACACCTTC	CASNDRGLDYGYTF
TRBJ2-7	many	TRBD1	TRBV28	TGTGCCAGCAGTATGGGACAGTCCTACGAGCAGTACTTC	CASSMGQSYEQYF
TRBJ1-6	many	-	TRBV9	TGTGCCAGCAGCGAAGGACCCGGGACAAATAATTCACCCCTCCACTTT	CASSEGPGTNNSPLHF
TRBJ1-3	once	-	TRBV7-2	TGTGCCAGCAGCTTAGCGGGGGTAATATCTGGAAACACCATATATTTT	CASSLAGVISGNTIYF
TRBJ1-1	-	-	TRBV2	TGTGCCAGCCGGGACTTCCACCTGAACACTGAAGCTTTCTTT	CASRDFHLNTEAFF
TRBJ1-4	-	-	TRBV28	TGTGCCAGCAGTGACGAACAGGGAGGCGGCGAAAAACGGTTTTTT	CASSDEQGGGEKRFF
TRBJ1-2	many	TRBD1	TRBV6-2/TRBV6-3	TGTGCCAGCAGTTACTCGAGGGGGCCCATCTATGGCTACACCTTC	CASSYSRGPIYGYTF
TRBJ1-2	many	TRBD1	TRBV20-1	TGCAGTGCGTGGGACAGTTCCTATGGCTACACCTTC	CSAWDSSYGYTF
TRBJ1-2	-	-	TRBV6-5	TGTGCCAGCAGTTACTCGGGTTTGGAGCGTGGCTACACCTTC	CASSYSGLERGYTF
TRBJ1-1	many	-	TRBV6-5	TGTGCCAGCAGTTACTCCAAGCAGAACACTGAAGCTTTCTTT	CASSYSKQNTEAFF
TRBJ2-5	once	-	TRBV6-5	TGTGCCAGCAGTTACTCCAGGGGGGAGCAGACCCAGTACTTC	CASSYSRGEQTQYF
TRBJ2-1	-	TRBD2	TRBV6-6	TGTGCCAGCAGAAGAAGGACTAGCGGACGTGAAAATGAGCAGTTCTTC	CASRRRTSGRENEQFF
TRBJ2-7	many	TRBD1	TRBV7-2	TGTGCCAGCAGCACCGGACAGGGGAAGCCCTGCGAGCAGTACTTC	CASSTGQGKPCEQYF
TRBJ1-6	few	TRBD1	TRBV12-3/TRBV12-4	TGTGCCAGCAGTTTAGCGCAGGGGGCGGCTTCACCCCTCCACTTT	CASSLAQGAASPLHF
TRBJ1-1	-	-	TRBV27	TGTGCCAGCAGTTTATCTAGGGGGAGGCCTTACACTGAAGCTTTCTTT	CASSLSRGRPYTEAFF
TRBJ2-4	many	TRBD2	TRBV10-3	TGTGCCATCAGTGTCGGCGGGGGGGACGTCTCGGCCAAAAACATTCAGTACTTC	CAISVGGGDVSAKNIQYF
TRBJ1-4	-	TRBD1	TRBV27	TGTGCCAGCAGTTGGACAGGAGCGAATGAAAAACTGTTTTTT	CASSWTGANEKLFF
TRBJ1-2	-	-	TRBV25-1	TGTGCCAGCAGTGCCATCGGGGCCTATGGCTACACCTTC	CASSAIGAYGYTF
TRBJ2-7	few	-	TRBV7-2	TGTGCCTGCAGCTTACGGACGACCCTCCGGGCGGACGAGCAGTACTTC	CACSLRTTLRADEQYF
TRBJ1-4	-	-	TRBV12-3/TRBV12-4	TGTGCCAGCTCCCCAGGGTATTCTGAAAAACGGTTTTTT	CASSPGYSEKRFF
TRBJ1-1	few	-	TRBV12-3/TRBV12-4	TGTGCCAGCAGTTTCTCCACCCGGGGACTTGAAGCTTTCTTT	CASSFSTRGLEAFF
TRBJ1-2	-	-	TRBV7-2	TGTGCCAGCAGGTCACAGGGTGATGGCTACACCTTC	CASRSQGDGYTF
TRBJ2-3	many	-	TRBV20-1	TGCAGTGCTATACCCCCCAGAGTCACAGATACGCAGTATTTT	CSAIPPRVTDTQYF
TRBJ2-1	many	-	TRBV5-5	TGTGCCAGCAGCCGCACCCCGGGGGCGGATTACAATGAGCAGTTCTTC	CASSRTPGADYNEQFF
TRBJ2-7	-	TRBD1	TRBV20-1	TGCAGCGCTAGAGATCCACAGGGGACCCCCTACGGGCAGTACTTC	CSARDPQGTPYGQYF
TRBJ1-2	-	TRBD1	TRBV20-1	TGCAGTGCCCTACCGGGACAGGCGAATGGCTACACCTTC	CSALPGQANGYTF
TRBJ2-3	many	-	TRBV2	TGTGCCATCCAAAAGAACACAGATACGCAGTATTTT	CAIQKNTDTQYF
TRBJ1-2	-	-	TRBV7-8	TGTGCCAGCAGCTTAGCGGGACACAACCTCCCTAACTATGGCTACACCTTC	CASSLAGHNLPNYGYTF
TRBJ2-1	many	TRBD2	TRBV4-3	TGCGCCAGCAGCCAAGTTAGCGGGAGCTCCTACAATGAGCAGTTCTTC	CASSQVSGSSYNEQFF